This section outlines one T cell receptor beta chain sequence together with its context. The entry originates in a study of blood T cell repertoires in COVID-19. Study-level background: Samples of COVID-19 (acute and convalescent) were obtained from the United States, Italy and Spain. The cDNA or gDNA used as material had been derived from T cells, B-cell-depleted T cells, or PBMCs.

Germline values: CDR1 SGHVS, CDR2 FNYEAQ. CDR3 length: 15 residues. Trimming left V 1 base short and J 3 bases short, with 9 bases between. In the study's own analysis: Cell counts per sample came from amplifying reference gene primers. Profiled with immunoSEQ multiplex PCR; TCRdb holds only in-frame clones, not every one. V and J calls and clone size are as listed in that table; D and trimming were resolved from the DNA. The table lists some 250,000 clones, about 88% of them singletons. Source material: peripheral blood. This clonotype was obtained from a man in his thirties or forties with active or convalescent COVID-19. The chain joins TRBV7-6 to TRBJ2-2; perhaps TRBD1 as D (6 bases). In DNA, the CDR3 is TGTGCCAGCAGCTTAGTACAGGGCTACACCGGGGAGCTGTTTTTT. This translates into CASSLVQGYTGELFF.